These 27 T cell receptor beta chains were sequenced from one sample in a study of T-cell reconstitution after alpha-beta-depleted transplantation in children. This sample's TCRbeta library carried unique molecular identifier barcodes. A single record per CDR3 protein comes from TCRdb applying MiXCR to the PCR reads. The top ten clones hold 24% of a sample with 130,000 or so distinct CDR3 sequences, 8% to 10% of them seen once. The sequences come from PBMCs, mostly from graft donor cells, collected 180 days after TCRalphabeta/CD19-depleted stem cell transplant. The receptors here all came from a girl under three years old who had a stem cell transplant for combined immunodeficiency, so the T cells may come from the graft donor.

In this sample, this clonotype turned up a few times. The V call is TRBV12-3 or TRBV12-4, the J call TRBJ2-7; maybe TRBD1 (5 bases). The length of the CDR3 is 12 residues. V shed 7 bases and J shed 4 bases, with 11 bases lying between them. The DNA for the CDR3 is TGTGCCAGCACCCCAGGGCGGTACGAGCAGTACTTC. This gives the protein CASTPGRYEQYF.

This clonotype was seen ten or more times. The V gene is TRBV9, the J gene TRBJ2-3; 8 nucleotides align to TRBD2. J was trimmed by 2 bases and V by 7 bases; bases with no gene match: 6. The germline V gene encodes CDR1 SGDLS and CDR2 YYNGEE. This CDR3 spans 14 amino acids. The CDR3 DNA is TGTGCCAGCGGACGCGGGGGGCCCACAGATACGCAGTATTTT. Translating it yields CASGRGGPTDTQYF.

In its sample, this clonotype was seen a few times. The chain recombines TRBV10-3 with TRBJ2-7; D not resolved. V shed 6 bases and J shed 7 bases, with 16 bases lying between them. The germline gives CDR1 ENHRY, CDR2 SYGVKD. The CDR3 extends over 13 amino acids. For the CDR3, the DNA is TGTGCCATCAGAAGCCTTCTTTTGGGGGAGCAGTACTTC. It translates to CAIRSLLLGEQYF.

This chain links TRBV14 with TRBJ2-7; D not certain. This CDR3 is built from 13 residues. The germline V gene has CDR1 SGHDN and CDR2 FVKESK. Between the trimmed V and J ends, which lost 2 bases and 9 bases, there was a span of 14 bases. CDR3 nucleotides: TGTGCCAGCAGCCAAAATAGGGCAGGTCGGCAGTACTTC. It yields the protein CASSQNRAGRQYF.

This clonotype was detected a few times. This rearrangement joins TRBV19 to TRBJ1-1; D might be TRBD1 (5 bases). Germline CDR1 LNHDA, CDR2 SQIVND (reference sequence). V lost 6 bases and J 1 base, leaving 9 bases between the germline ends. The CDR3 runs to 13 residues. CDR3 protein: CASRSQGNTEAFF. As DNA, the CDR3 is TGTGCCAGTAGGTCTCAGGGGAACACTGAAGCTTTCTTT.

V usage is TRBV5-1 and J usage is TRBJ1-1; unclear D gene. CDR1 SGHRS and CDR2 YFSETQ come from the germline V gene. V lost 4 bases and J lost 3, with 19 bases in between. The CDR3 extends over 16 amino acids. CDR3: CASSRLGSSLDTEAFF. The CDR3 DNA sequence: TGCGCCAGCAGCCGATTGGGGTCCTCACTCGACACTGAAGCTTTCTTT.

CDR3 amino acids: CSASSGGPALRAFF. CDR3 sequence (DNA): TGCAGTGCTAGTAGCGGGGGGCCGGCGTTGCGAGCTTTCTTT. V gene TRBV20-1 combines with J gene TRBJ1-1; possibly TRBD1 for D (6 bases). Per germline, CDR1 DFQATT and CDR2 SNEGSKA (reference sequence). This CDR3 comprises 14 residues. The V and J ends lost 3 bases and 10 bases respectively, with 21 bases between them.

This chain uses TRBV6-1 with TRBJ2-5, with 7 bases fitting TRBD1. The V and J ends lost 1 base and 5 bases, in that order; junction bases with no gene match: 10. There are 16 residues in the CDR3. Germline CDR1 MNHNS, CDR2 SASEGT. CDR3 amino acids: CASSEGPIGGRETQYF. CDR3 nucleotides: TGTGCCAGCAGTGAAGGCCCGATAGGGGGCAGGGAGACCCAGTACTTC.

CDR3 nucleotides: TGCGCCAGCAGGTTCCAGAGCTCCTACGAGCAGTACTTC. It translates to CASRFQSSYEQYF. This chain joins TRBV5-1 and TRBJ2-7; D remains ambiguous. Germline V lookup: CDR1 SGHRS, CDR2 YFSETQ. V gave up 5 bases and J gave up 0 bases, with 9 bases separating them. This CDR3 spans 13 amino acids.

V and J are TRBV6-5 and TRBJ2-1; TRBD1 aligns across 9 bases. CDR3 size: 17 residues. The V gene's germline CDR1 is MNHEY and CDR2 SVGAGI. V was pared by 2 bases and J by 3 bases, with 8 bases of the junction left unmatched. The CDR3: CASSYDRGRGYYNEQFF. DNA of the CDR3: TGTGCCAGCAGTTACGACAGGGGGAGGGGGTACTACAATGAGCAGTTCTTC.

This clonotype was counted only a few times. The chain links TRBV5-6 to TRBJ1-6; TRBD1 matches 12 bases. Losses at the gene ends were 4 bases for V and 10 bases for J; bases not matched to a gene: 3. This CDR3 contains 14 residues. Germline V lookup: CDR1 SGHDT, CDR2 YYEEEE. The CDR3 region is CASSGTGGRSPLHF. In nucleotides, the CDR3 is TGTGCCAGCAGCGGGACAGGGGGCAGGTCACCCCTCCACTTT.

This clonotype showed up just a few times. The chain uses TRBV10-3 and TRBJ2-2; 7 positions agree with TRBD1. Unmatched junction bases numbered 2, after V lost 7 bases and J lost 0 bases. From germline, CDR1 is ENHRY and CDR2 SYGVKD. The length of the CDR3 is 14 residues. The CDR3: CAITGQTNTGELFF. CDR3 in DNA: TGTGCCATCACGGGACAGACGAACACCGGGGAGCTGTTTTTT.

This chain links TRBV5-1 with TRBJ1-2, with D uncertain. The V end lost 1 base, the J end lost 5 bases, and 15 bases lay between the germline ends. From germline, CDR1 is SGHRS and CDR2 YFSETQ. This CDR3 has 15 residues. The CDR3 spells CASSLFGQESYGYTF. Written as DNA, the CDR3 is TGCGCCAGCAGCTTGTTTGGGCAAGAGTCTTATGGCTACACCTTC.

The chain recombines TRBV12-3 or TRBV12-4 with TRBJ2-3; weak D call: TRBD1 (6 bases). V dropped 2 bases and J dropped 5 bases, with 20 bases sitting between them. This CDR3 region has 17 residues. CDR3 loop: CASSLPLSSRGGDTQYF. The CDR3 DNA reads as TGTGCCAGCAGTTTACCCCTCAGCTCCCGAGGGGGAGATACGCAGTATTTT.

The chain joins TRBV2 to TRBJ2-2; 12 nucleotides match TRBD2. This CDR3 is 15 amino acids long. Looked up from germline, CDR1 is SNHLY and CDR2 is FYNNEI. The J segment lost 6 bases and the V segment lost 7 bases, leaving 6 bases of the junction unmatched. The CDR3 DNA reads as TGTGCCAGCACCTCGAGGACTAGCGGGGCCGGGGAGCTGTTTTTT. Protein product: CASTSRTSGAGELFF.

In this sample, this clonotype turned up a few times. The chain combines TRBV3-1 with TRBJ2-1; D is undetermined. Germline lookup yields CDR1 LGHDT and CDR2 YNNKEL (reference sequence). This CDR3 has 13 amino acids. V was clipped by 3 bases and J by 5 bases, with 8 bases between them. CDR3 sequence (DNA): TGTGCCAGCAGCCAGGGATACCACAATGAGCAGTTCTTC. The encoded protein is CASSQGYHNEQFF.

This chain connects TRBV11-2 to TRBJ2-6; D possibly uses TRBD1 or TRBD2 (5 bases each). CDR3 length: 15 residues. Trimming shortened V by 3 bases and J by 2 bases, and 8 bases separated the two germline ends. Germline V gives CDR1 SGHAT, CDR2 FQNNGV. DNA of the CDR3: TGTGCCAGCAGCTTGGGGCGGGCTGGGGCCAACGTCCTGACTTTC. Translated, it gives CASSLGRAGANVLTF.

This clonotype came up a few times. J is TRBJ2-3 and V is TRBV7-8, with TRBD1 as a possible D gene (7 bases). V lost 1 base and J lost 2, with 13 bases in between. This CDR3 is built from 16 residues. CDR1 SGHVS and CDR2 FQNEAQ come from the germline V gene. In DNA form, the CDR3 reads TGTGCCAGCAGCTTAGAGGAGGGGGCGGCCACAGATACGCAGTATTTT. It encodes CASSLEEGAATDTQYF.

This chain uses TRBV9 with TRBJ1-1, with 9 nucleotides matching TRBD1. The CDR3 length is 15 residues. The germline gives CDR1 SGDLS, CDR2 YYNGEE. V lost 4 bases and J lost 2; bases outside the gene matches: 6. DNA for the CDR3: TGTGCCAGCAGCCGGGACAGGGCTGCTAACACTGAAGCTTTCTTT. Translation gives CASSRDRAANTEAFF. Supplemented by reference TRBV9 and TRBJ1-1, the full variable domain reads DSGVTQTPKHLITATGQRVTLRCSPRSGDLSVYWYQQSLDQGLQFLIQYYNGEERAKGNILERFSAQQFPDLHSELNLSSLELGDSALYFCASSRDRAANTEAFFGQGTRLTVV.

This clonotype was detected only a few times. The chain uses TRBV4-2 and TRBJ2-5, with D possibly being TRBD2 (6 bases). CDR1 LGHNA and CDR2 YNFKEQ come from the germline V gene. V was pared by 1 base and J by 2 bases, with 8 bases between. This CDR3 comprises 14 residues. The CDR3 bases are TGTGCCAGCAGCCAAGGCGGGGTACAAGAGACCCAGTACTTC. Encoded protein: CASSQGGVQETQYF.

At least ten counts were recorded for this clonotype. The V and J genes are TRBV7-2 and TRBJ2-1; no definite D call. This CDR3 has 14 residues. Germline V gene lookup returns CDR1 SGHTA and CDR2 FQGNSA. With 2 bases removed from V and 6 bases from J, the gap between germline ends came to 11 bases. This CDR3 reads CASSLLTTLNEQFF. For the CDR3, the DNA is TGTGCCAGCAGCTTATTGACCACCCTCAATGAGCAGTTCTTC.

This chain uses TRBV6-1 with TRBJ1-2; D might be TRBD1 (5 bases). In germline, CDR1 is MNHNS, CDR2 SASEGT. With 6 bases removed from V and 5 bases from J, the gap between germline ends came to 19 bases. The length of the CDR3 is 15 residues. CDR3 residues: CASSRDGANPYGYTF. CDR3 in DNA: TGTGCCAGCAGCCGGGACGGAGCAAACCCTTATGGCTACACCTTC.

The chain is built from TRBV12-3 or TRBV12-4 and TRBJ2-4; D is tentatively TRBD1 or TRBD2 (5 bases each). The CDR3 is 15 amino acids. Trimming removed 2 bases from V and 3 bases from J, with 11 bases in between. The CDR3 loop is CASSLKGTLKNIQYF. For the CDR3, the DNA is TGTGCCAGCAGTTTAAAGGGGACCCTCAAAAACATTCAGTACTTC.

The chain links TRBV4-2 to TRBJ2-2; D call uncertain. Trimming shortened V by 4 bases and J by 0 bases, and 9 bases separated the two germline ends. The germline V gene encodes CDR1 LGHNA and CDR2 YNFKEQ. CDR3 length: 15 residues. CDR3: CASSLGRANTGELFF. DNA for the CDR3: TGTGCCAGCAGCCTCGGCAGAGCGAACACCGGGGAGCTGTTTTTT.

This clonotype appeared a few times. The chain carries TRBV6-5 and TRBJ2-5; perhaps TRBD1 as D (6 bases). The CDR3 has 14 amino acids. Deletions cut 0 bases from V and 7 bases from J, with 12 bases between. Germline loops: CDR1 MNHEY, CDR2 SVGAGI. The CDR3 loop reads CASSYSGRGGTQYF. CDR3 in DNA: TGTGCCAGCAGTTACTCGGGCAGGGGTGGGACCCAGTACTTC.

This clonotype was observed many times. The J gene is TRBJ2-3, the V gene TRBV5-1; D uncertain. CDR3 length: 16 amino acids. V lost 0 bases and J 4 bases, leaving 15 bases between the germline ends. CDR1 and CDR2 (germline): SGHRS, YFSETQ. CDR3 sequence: CASSLDGNRDADTQYF. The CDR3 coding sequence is TGCGCCAGCAGCTTGGATGGGAATAGGGATGCAGATACGCAGTATTTT.

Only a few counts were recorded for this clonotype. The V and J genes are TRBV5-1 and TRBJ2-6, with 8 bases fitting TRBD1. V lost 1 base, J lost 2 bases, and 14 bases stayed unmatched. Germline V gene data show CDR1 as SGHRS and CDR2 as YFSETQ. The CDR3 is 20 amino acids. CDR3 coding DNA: TGCGCCAGCAGCTTGCGGGGAAAACCGGACAGGGTACCTGGGGCCAACGTCCTGACTTTC. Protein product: CASSLRGKPDRVPGANVLTF. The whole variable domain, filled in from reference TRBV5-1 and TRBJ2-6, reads KAGVTQTPRYLIKTRGQQVTLSCSPISGHRSVSWYQQTPGQGLQFLFEYFSETQRNKGNFPGRFSGRQFSNSRSEMNVSTLELGDSALYLCASSLRGKPDRVPGANVLTFGAGSRLTVL.